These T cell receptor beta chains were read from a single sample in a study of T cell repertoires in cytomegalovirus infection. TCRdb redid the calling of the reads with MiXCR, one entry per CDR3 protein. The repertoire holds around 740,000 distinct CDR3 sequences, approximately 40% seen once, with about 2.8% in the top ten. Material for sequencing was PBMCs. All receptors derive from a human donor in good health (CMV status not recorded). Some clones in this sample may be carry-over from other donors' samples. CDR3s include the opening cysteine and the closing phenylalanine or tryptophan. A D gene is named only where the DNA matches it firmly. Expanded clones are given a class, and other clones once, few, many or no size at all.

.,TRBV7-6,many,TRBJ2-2,CASSPRRSNTGELFF,TGTGCCAGCAGCCCCAGGCGGTCGAACACCGGGGAGCTGTTTTTT
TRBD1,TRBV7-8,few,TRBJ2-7,CASSNRDRGYEQYF,TGTGCCAGCAGCAACCGGGACAGGGGGTACGAGCAGTACTTC
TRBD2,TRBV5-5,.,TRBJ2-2,CASSLGRELGTGELFF,TGTGCCAGCAGCTTGGGGCGGGAGTTGGGCACCGGGGAGCTGTTTTTT
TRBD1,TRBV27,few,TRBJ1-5,CASSATRTGGIQPQHF,TGTGCCAGCAGTGCTACCCGGACAGGGGGAATTCAGCCCCAGCATTTT
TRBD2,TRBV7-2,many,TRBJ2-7,CASSPQSLGLAGGSSYEQYF,TGTGCCAGCAGCCCACAATCACTTGGACTAGCGGGGGGTAGCTCCTACGAGCAGTACTTC
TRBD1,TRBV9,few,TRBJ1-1,CASSVGVRGRLNTEAFF,TGTGCCAGCAGCGTAGGTGTCAGGGGGCGATTGAACACTGAAGCTTTCTTT
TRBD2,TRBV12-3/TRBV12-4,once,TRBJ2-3,CATTRGGRTDTQYF,TGTGCCACTACGCGGGGGGGCCGCACAGATACGCAGTATTTT
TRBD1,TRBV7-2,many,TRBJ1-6,CASSLVGTGASPLHF,TGTGCCAGCAGCTTAGTTGGGACAGGGGCTTCACCCCTCCACTTT
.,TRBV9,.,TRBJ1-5,CASSVGISHQPQHF,TGTGCCAGCAGCGTGGGGATCTCCCATCAGCCCCAGCATTTT
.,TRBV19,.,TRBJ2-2,CASSSLSWPANTGELFF,TGTGCCAGTAGTTCACTATCTTGGCCGGCGAACACCGGGGAGCTGTTTTTT
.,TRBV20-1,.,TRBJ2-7,CSASFGARSYEQYF,TGCAGTGCTAGCTTTGGGGCACGGTCCTACGAGCAGTACTTC
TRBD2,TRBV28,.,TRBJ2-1,CARELAGTYNEQLF,TGTGCCCGTGAACTAGCGGGGACCTACAATGAGCAATTATTC
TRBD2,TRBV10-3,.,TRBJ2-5,CAISLSGGETQYF,TGTGCCATCAGCCTGAGCGGGGGAGAGACCCAGTACTTC